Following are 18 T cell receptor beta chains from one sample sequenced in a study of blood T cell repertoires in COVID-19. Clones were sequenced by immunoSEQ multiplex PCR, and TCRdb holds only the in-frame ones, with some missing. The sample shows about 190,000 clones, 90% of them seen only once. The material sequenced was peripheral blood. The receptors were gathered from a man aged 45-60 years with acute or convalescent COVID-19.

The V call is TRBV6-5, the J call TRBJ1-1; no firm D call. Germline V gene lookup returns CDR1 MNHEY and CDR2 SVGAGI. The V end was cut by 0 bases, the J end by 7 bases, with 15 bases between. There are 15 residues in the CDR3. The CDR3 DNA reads TGTGCCAGCAGTTACTCGGAGTCAGCAAGAAGTGAAGCTTTCTTT. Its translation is CASSYSESARSEAFF.

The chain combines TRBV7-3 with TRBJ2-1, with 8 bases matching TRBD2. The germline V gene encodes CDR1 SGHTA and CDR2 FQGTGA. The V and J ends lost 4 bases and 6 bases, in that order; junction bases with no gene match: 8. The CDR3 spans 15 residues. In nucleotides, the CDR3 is TGTGCCAGCAGCTCTGCCGCGGGGGGCCTCAATGAGCAGTTCTTC. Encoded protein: CASSSAAGGLNEQFF.

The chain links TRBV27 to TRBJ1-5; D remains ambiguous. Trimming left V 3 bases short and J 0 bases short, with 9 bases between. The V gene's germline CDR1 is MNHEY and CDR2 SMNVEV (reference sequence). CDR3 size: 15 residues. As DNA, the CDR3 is TGTGCCAGCAGTTTCCGGGGATATAGCAATCAGCCCCAGCATTTT. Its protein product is CASSFRGYSNQPQHF.

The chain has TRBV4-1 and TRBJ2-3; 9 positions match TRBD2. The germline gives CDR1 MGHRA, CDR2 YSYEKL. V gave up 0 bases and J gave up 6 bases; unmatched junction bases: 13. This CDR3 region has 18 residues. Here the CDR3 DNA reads TGCGCCAGCAGCCAAGATGGGCTAGCGGGGTCCTTCGGGGATACGCAGTATTTT. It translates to CASSQDGLAGSFGDTQYF.

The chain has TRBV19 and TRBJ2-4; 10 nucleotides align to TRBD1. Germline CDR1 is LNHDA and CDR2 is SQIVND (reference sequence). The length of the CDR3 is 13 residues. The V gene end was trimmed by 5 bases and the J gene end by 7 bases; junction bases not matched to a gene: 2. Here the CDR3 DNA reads TGTGCCAGTAGTCCGGGACAGGGGAACATTCAGTACTTC. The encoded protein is CASSPGQGNIQYF.

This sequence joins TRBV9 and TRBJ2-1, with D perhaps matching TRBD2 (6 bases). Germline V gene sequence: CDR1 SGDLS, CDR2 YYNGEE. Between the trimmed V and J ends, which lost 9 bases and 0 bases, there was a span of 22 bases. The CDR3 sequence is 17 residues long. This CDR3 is CATGRGAGTFSYNEQFF. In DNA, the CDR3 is TGTGCCACCGGGCGGGGCGCGGGGACCTTCTCCTACAATGAGCAGTTCTTC.

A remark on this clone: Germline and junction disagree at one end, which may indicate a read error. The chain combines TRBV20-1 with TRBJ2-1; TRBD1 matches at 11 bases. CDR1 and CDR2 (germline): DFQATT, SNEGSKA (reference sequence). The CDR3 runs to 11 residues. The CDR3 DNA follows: TGCAGTGCTAGAGCACCGGGACAGGGGGTCTTC. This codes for CSARAPGQGVF.

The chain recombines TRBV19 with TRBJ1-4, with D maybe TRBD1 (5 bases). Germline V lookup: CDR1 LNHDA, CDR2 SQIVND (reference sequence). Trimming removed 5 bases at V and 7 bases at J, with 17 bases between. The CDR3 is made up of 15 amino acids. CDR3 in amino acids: CASSADRAGSEKLFF. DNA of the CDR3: TGTGCCAGTAGTGCCGACAGAGCCGGGAGTGAAAAACTGTTTTTT.

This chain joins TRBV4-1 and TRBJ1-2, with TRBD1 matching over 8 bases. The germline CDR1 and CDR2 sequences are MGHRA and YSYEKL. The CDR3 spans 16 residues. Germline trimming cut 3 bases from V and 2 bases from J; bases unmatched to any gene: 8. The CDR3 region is CASSHPGDRTNYGYTF. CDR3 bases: TGCGCCAGCAGCCATCCGGGGGACAGGACGAACTATGGCTACACCTTC.

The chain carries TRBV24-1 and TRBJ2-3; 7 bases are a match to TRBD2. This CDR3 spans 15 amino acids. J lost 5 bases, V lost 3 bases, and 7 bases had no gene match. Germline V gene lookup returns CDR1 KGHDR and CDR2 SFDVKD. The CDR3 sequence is CATSDLGGVRDTQYF. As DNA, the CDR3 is TGTGCCACCAGTGATCTGGGGGGGGTTCGAGATACGCAGTATTTT.

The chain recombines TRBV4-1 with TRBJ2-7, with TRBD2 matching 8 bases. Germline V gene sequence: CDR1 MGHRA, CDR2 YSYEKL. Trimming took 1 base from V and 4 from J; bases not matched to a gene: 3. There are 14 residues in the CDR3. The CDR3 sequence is CASSQGTSSYEQYV. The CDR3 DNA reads TGCGCCAGCAGCCAAGGGACTAGCAGTTACGAGCAGTACGTC.

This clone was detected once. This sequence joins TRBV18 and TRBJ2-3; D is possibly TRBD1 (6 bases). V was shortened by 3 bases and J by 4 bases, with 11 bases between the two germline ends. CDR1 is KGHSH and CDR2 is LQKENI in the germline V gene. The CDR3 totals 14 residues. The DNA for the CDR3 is TGTGCCAGCTCACCGGGGGCCGTGGCAGATACGCAGTATTTT. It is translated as CASSPGAVADTQYF.

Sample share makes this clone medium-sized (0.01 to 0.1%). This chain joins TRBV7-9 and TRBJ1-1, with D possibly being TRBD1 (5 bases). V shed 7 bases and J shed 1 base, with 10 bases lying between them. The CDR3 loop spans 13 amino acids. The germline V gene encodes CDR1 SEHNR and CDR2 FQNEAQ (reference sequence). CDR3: CASILTANTEAFF. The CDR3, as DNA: TGTGCCAGCATATTGACAGCGAACACTGAAGCTTTCTTT. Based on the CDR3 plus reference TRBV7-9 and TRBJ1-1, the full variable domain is DTGVSQNPRHKITKRGQNVTFRCDPISEHNRLYWYRQTLGQGPEFLTYFQNEAQLEKSRLLSDRFSAERPKGSFSTLEIQRTEQGDSAMYLCASILTANTEAFFGQGTRLTVV.

CDR3 sequence (DNA): TGTGCCAGCAGCTTAGATTTGAATCGGGACAGAAGTTCTAACTATGGCTACACCTTC. As protein: CASSLDLNRDRSSNYGYTF. The chain recombines TRBV7-2 with TRBJ1-2; 7 bases fit TRBD1. The CDR3 loop spans 19 amino acids. V was pared by 1 base and J by 0 bases, with 14 bases of the junction left unmatched. Germline values: CDR1 SGHTA, CDR2 FQGNSA.

CDR3 sequence reads: CASSPRDRGTGELFF. The CDR3, as DNA: TGTGCCAGCAGCCCCCGGGACAGGGGGACCGGGGAGCTGTTTTTT. The J gene is TRBJ2-2, the V gene TRBV3-1 (or the pseudogene TRBV3-2); TRBD1 agrees at 11 bases. CDR1 and CDR2 from the germline V gene are LGHDT and YNNKEL (reference sequence). With V trimmed by 4 bases and J by 5 bases, 3 bases remained unmatched. There are 15 residues in the CDR3.

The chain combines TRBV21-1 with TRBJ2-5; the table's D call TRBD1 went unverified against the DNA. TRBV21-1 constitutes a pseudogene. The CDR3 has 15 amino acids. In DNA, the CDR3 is TGTGCCAGCCGGAGCCCCGGGACAGTACAAGAGACCCAGTACTTC. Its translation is CASRSPGTVQETQYF.

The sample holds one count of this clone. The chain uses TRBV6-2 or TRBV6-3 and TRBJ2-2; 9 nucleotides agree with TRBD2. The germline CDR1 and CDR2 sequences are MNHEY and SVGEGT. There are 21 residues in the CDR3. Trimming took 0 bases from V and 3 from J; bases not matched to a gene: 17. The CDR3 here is CASSYSIPGTRGGVYTGELFF. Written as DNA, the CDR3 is TGTGCCAGCAGTTACTCGATTCCGGGGACTCGCGGGGGGGTCTACACCGGGGAGCTGTTTTTT.

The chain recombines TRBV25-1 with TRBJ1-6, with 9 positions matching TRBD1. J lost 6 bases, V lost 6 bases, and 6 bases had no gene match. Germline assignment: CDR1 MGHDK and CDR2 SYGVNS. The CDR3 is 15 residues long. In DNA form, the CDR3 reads TGTGCCAGCAGACACAGGGGGCTTCCTAATTCACCCCTCCACTTT. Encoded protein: CASRHRGLPNSPLHF.